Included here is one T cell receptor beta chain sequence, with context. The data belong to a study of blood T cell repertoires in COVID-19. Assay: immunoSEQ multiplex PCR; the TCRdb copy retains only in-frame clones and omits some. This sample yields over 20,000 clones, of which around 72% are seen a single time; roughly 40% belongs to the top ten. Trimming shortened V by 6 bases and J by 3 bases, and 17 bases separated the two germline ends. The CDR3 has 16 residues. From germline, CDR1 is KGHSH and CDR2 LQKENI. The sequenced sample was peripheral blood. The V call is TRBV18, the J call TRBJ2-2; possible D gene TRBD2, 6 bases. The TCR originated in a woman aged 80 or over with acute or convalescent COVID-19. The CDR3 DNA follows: TGTGCCAGCTCGAGGGACGGAGGGCCCTACACCGGGGAGCTGTTTTTT. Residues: CASSRDGGPYTGELFF.